This T cell receptor (beta chain) was recorded in a study of T cells in Graves' hyperthyroidism and ophthalmopathy. Trimming removed 2 bases from V and 4 bases from J, with 3 bases in between. CDR1 and CDR2 (germline): SNHLY, FYNNEI. The CDR3 extends over 12 amino acids. TCR beta CDR3 region amplification was performed from RNA transcripts. HTBI primers were the set used in a first-round RT-PCR of the TCR CDR3. TCRdb called the multiplex PCR reads again in MiXCR, with one record for every CDR3 protein. The data show roughly 500,000 distinct CDR3 sequences, with around 13% seen just once and roughly 5.7% held by the top ten. This clonotype was seen repeatedly, ten times or more.

The material sequenced was blood. This sequence originates from a woman under 40 with Graves' hyperthyroidism that later progressed to Graves' ophthalmopathy. The V call is TRBV2, the J call TRBJ2-1; unclear D gene. DNA for the CDR3: TGTGCCAGCAGTGAAAGGTACAATGAGCAGTTCTTC. Translated, it gives CASSERYNEQFF.